The rows below give T cell receptor beta chains drawn from one sample of a study of T cell responses to AZD1222 COVID-19 vaccine. Here immunoSEQ multiplex PCR was the method, and the copy in TCRdb shows in-frame clones only, minus some. The data contain 80,000 or so clones, roughly 90% of them singletons. The specimen was peripheral blood, collected 28 days after the second AZD1222 dose. The receptors were gathered from an adult who received the AZD1222 COVID-19 vaccine. CDR3s leave out the opening cysteine and the closing phenylalanine or tryptophan. D genes are given only for firm matches.

V gene	J gene	D gene	CDR3 protein
TRBV6-2/TRBV6-3	TRBJ1-5	-	ASSYSMRGLNQPQH
TRBV19	TRBJ2-6	TRBD1	ASSPPPTGAGANVLT
TRBV7-3	TRBJ2-2	-	ASSLLGSNTGELF
TRBV6-2/TRBV6-3	TRBJ1-6	-	ASSYLGTAAYNSPLH
TRBV5-1	TRBJ2-1	-	ASSLVGTAGVHNEQF
TRBV7-2	TRBJ1-1	-	ASSVRQSGTEAF
TRBV27	TRBJ1-3	-	ASSLSSGVGNTIY
TRBV27	TRBJ1-5	TRBD1	ASSLSWDRGPNQPQH
TRBV7-9	TRBJ1-5	-	ASSGVGFETQH
TRBV5-1	TRBJ1-1	-	ASSLITVFGSPRGDLEAF
TRBV29-1	TRBJ2-7	-	SVEELYSLEQY
TRBV7-2	TRBJ1-1	-	ASSLAPSGHTEAF
TRBV20-1	TRBJ2-3	-	SAREGDTQY
TRBV11-2	TRBJ1-4	-	ASTWDSRNEKLF
TRBV11-2	TRBJ2-3	-	ASSPNTDTQY
TRBV6-5	TRBJ1-2	-	ASFPRGYYGYT
TRBV7-9	TRBJ1-2	TRBD1	ASSLDETGFFGYT